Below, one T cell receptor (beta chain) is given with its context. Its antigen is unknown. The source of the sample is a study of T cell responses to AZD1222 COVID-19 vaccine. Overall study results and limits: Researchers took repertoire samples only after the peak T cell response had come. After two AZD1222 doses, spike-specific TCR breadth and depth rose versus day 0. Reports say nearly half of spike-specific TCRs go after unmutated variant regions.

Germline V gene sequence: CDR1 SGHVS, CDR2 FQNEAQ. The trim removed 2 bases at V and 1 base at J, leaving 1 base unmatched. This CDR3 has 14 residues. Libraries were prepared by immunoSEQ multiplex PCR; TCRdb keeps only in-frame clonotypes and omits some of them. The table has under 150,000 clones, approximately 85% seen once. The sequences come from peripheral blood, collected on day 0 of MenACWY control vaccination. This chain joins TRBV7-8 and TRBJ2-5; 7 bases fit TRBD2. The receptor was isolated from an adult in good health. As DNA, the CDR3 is TGTGCCAGCAGCTTAACGGGGGGCCAAGAGACCCAGTACTTC. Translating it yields CASSLTGGQETQYF.